The 8 T cell receptor beta chains below all came from one sample that was sequenced in a study of shared clonotypes between healthy human individuals. Profiling relied on immunoSEQ multiplex PCR, and the TCRdb table lists in-frame clones only, not all of them. This sample carries a few million clones, roughly 92% of them seen once, and the ten largest clones take around 0.14%. The specimen was naive CD4+ T cells sorted from blood. Subset here: CD45RA+ positively selected. Every receptor here comes from a man between 18 and 35 years old in good health.

The chain employs TRBV2 and TRBJ2-6, with 8 bases fitting TRBD1. This CDR3 region has 20 residues. Per the germline V gene, CDR1 is SNHLY and CDR2 is FYNNEI. V was pared by 5 bases and J by 1 base, with 16 bases of the junction left unmatched. CDR3 residues: CASSLRTGSSRRSGANVLTF. The CDR3 DNA sequence: TGTGCCAGCAGTCTAAGGACAGGGTCTTCTAGAAGATCTGGGGCCAACGTCCTGACTTTC.

The genes are TRBV2 and TRBJ2-3; either TRBD1 or TRBD2 may supply D (5 bases each). This CDR3 is 16 amino acids long. Germline loops: CDR1 SNHLY, CDR2 FYNNEI. Trimming took 4 bases from V and 4 from J, leaving 18 bases between them. The CDR3: CASSVVRGGFADTQYF. The CDR3, as DNA: TGTGCCAGCAGTGTGGTGAGGGGTGGATTCGCAGATACGCAGTATTTT.

The gene calls are TRBV7-9 and TRBJ2-5, with a possible D match to TRBD1 (5 bases). Germline V gives CDR1 SEHNR, CDR2 FQNEAQ (reference sequence). The CDR3 is 16 residues long. V shed 5 bases and J shed 9 bases, with 25 bases lying between them. Here the CDR3 reads CASSPPAGLVGNSQYF. The CDR3 DNA reads as TGTGCCAGCAGCCCCCCCGCAGGGTTGGTGGGAAACTCCCAGTACTTC.

J is TRBJ2-1 and V is TRBV11-2; 7 positions agree with TRBD2. Looked up from germline, CDR1 is SGHAT and CDR2 is FQNNGV. There are 16 residues in the CDR3. J gave up 9 bases and V 0 bases, and 11 bases lay outside the gene matches. CDR3 sequence: CASSLDLVAGGREQFF. The CDR3 DNA reads as TGTGCCAGCAGCTTAGATCTAGTAGCGGGTGGGCGTGAGCAGTTCTTC.

This chain joins TRBV19 and TRBJ2-7; TRBD1 aligns across 7 bases. The V and J ends lost 3 bases and 2 bases, in that order; junction bases with no gene match: 7. The CDR3 totals 15 residues. The germline V gene has CDR1 LNHDA and CDR2 SQIVND (reference sequence). In nucleotides, the CDR3 is TGTGCCAGTAGTATCGGGACAGTTAATACCTACGAGCAGTACTTC. Protein product: CASSIGTVNTYEQYF.

The chain couples TRBV6-1 to TRBJ2-4, with D maybe TRBD1 (5 bases). The length of the CDR3 is 18 residues. The V end was cut by 3 bases, the J end by 2 bases, with 20 bases between. The germline gives CDR1 MNHNS, CDR2 SASEGT. CDR3 nucleotide sequence: TGTGCCAGCAGTGAGACCCCAAACGACAGTACCTCCAAAAACATTCAGTACTTC. Its protein is CASSETPNDSTSKNIQYF.

This chain uses TRBV30 with TRBJ2-3; TRBD1 might be the D (5 bases). CDR3 length: 12 residues. V lost 3 bases and J lost 3, with 7 bases in between. The germline CDR1 and CDR2 sequences are GTSNPN and SVGIG (reference sequence). The DNA of the CDR3 is TGTGCCTGGAGGACAGATACAGATACGCAGTATTTT. Its protein product is CAWRTDTDTQYF.

The chain uses TRBV7-2 and TRBJ2-4; 9 bases fit TRBD2. V trimming: 5 bases; J trimming: 1 base; junction bases outside the gene matches: 12. The CDR3 is made up of 18 amino acids. Germline V lookup: CDR1 SGHTA, CDR2 FQGNSA. The CDR3 protein is CASSPIAGDTSAKNIQYF. CDR3 sequence (DNA): TGTGCCAGCAGCCCTATAGCGGGGGATACTAGCGCCAAAAACATTCAGTACTTC.